This T cell receptor (beta chain) was obtained from a study of CD8 T cells in ankylosing spondylitis. Findings of the study overall: According to the report, clones linked to the disease were significantly enriched in matched synovial fluid samples taken from ankylosing spondylitis patients. Several highly homologous variants formed a TCR beta motif that appeared characteristic of ankylosing spondylitis blood. Earlier literature documents some of the motif variants in reactive arthritis synovial fluid and blood.

This clonotype was counted between two and nine times. The antigen is undetermined. In making TCR beta libraries, quantitative 5'-RACE with molecular barcodes was used. TCRdb itself ran the 5' RACE reads through MiXCR, one entry per CDR3 protein. The sample contains about 330,000 distinct CDR3 sequences, less than 10% of which appear only once. CDR3 length: 15 residues. Germline CDR1 SGHRS, CDR2 YFSETQ. V shed 2 bases and J shed 5 bases, with 14 bases lying between them. This sequence joins TRBV5-1 and TRBJ2-1; D possibly corresponds to TRBD1 (5 bases). The TCR sequence derives from a male donor with ankylosing spondylitis. The source material was blood, either unsorted or a sorted T cell fraction (not recorded which). CDR3 region: CASSLSPTVNNEQFF. The DNA of the CDR3 is TGCGCCAGCAGCTTATCTCCGACAGTAAACAATGAGCAGTTCTTC.